The 21 T cell receptor beta chains presented below share a single source sample, sequenced in a study of patients and donors after allogeneic stem cell transplantation. TCRdb re-derived calls from the RT-PCR reads in MiXCR, one entry per CDR3 protein. The sample yields some 880,000 distinct CDR3 sequences, under 20% seen once. Sequenced sample: blood, either unsorted or a sorted T cell fraction (not recorded which). Receptors originate from a human donor who was either an allogeneic HSCT recipient or a stem cell or donor lymphocyte infusion donor (not recorded which). It is not recorded whose cells these are; they may come from a transplant donor.

This clonotype showed up just a few times. The chain uses TRBV4-2 and TRBJ1-6; 9 bases are shared with TRBD1. There are 16 residues in the CDR3. Unmatched junction bases numbered 6, after V lost 1 base and J lost 8 bases. CDR1 is LGHNA, CDR2 YNFKEQ, per germline. Written as DNA, the CDR3 is TGTGCCAGCAGCCAAGCAGGACAGGGGAGGCATTCACCCCTCCACTTT. The encoded protein is CASSQAGQGRHSPLHF.

This clonotype showed up just a few times. This chain joins TRBV29-1 and TRBJ1-4, with D possibly being TRBD1 (6 bases). This CDR3 contains 14 residues. Deletions cut 7 bases from V and 8 bases from J, with 20 bases between. Per germline, CDR1 SQVTM and CDR2 ANQGSEA. The CDR3 reads CSAKVVGGFEKLFF. The CDR3 nucleotides read TGCAGCGCGAAGGTCGTAGGGGGATTCGAAAAACTGTTTTTT. Based on the CDR3 plus reference TRBV29-1 and TRBJ1-4, the full variable domain is SAVISQKPSRDICQRGTSLTIQCQVDSQVTMMFWYRQQPGQSLTLIATANQGSEATYESGFVIDKFPISRPNLTFSTLTVSNMSPEDSSIYLCSAKVVGGFEKLFFGSGTQLSVL.

This clonotype was detected a few times. The V call is TRBV9, the J call TRBJ2-7, with a possible D match to TRBD2 (6 bases). This CDR3 has 15 residues. V shed 0 bases and J shed 2 bases, with 12 bases lying between them. Looked up from germline, CDR1 is SGDLS and CDR2 is YYNGEE. The CDR3 region has the DNA TGTGCCAGCAGCGTAGATCCAGGGACTGCCTACGAGCAGTACTTC. Translation gives CASSVDPGTAYEQYF.

The rearrangement links TRBV7-8 to TRBJ1-5, with TRBD1 identical over 9 bases. V trimming: 3 bases; J trimming: 3 bases; junction bases outside the gene matches: 3. The germline CDR1 and CDR2 sequences are SGHVS and FQNEAQ. There are 15 residues in the CDR3. As DNA, the CDR3 is TGTGCCAGCAGCTTCAGACAGGGGGACAATCAGCCCCAGCATTTT. Translation gives CASSFRQGDNQPQHF.

This clonotype showed up just a few times. The chain is built from TRBV27 and TRBJ2-3; 7 positions agree with TRBD2. V gave up 8 bases and J gave up 2 bases; unmatched junction bases: 10. The CDR3 is made up of 15 amino acids. Germline CDR1 and CDR2: MNHEY and SMNVEV (reference sequence). In DNA, the CDR3 is TGTGCCAGCGCGCCTATGCGGGAGAACACAGATACGCAGTATTTT. Its protein is CASAPMRENTDTQYF.

The sample holds a few counts of this clonotype. The rearrangement links TRBV20-1 to TRBJ1-5; 9 bases map to TRBD1. J was trimmed by 7 bases and V by 6 bases; bases with no gene match: 10. Germline CDR1 reads DFQATT; CDR2 reads SNEGSKA (reference sequence). The CDR3 has 14 residues. CDR3 protein: CSARRTDRGQPQHF. The DNA of the CDR3 is TGCAGTGCGCGCCGTACGGACAGGGGCCAGCCCCAGCATTTT.

The chain uses TRBV7-8 and TRBJ2-6; D gene ambiguous. V was cut by 5 bases and J by 0 bases, with 11 bases left in between. In germline, CDR1 is SGHVS, CDR2 FQNEAQ. The CDR3 runs to 16 residues. The CDR3 DNA reads TGTGCCAGCAGCCTCCACAGAATCTCTGGGGCCAACGTCCTGACTTTC. Protein product: CASSLHRISGANVLTF.

Only a few counts were recorded for this clonotype. This chain uses TRBV6-1 with TRBJ1-6, with 7 nucleotides matching TRBD1. This CDR3 region has 14 residues. V dropped 7 bases and J dropped 6; count of bases not matched to a gene: 6. CDR1 and CDR2 from the germline V gene are MNHNS and SASEGT. Written as DNA, the CDR3 is TGTGCCAGCACCCCCGGGACAGTTAATTCACCCCTCCACTTT. Translated: CASTPGTVNSPLHF.

The sample holds a few counts of this clonotype. The CDR3 here is CASSALRGAGSQPQHF. Written as DNA, the CDR3 is TGTGCCAGCAGTGCGTTAAGGGGCGCAGGAAGTCAGCCCCAGCATTTT. The chain joins TRBV12-3 or TRBV12-4 to TRBJ1-5, with D possibly matching TRBD1 (5 bases). CDR3 length equals 16 residues. Trimming pared 5 bases from V and 6 bases from J, leaving 20 bases between.

Ten or more counts support this clonotype. The V call is TRBV7-6, the J call TRBJ2-2; D gene ambiguous. V gave up 0 bases and J gave up 0 bases, with 8 bases separating them. Germline lookup yields CDR1 SGHVS and CDR2 FNYEAQ. CDR3 length: 16 residues. CDR3 nucleotide sequence: TGTGCCAGCAGCTTAGCAGGCGGTCCGAACACCGGGGAGCTGTTTTTT. This translates into CASSLAGGPNTGELFF.

The chain combines TRBV5-1 with TRBJ1-4; D perhaps matches TRBD1 (6 bases). V was cut by 2 bases and J by 8 bases, with 13 bases left in between. The germline gives CDR1 SGHRS, CDR2 YFSETQ. The CDR3 extends over 14 amino acids. The CDR3 nucleotides read TGCGCCAGCAGCTTTCAACAGGGCGGGGAAAAACTGTTTTTT. Residues: CASSFQQGGEKLFF.

The gene calls are TRBV30 and TRBJ1-2; D not resolved. Trimming cost V 1 base and J 8 bases, with 14 bases left between them. Per germline, CDR1 GTSNPN and CDR2 SVGIG (reference sequence). The CDR3 covers 13 residues. The CDR3 DNA follows: TGTGCCTGGAGTGCCTCCTCGGGTGGAGGCTACACCTTC. This encodes CAWSASSGGGYTF.

This chain joins TRBV4-1 and TRBJ2-6; D is unclear. The V gene's germline CDR1 is MGHRA and CDR2 YSYEKL. Trimming shortened V by 6 bases and J by 3 bases, and 9 bases separated the two germline ends. This CDR3 is built from 14 residues. The CDR3 is CASSSGDGANVLTF. The CDR3 bases are TGCGCCAGCAGTAGTGGCGATGGGGCCAACGTCCTGACTTTC.

The table lists this clonotype with a few counts. This chain uses TRBV7-8 with TRBJ2-5; 12 bases align to TRBD2. V lost 7 bases and J lost 0; bases outside the gene matches: 15. The CDR3 loop spans 19 amino acids. The germline CDR1 and CDR2 sequences are SGHVS and FQNEAQ. Here the CDR3 reads CASTHSRLAGGPYQETQYF. In DNA form, the CDR3 reads TGTGCCAGCACCCATTCACGTCTAGCGGGAGGGCCGTACCAAGAGACCCAGTACTTC.

CDR3 DNA sequence: TGTGCCACCGAGGAGGCCGAGAACACTGAAGCTTTCTTT. This translates into CATEEAENTEAFF. The chain carries TRBV21-1 and TRBJ1-1. TRBV21-1 constitutes a pseudogene. This CDR3 region has 13 residues.

V and J are TRBV7-2 and TRBJ1-6, with D possibly matching TRBD1 (5 bases). This CDR3 is 16 amino acids long. V shed 1 base and J shed 7 bases, with 14 bases lying between them. Germline loops: CDR1 SGHTA, CDR2 FQGNSA. In nucleotides, the CDR3 is TGTGCCAGCAGCTTAGGGGGTCAAGGGGCGAATTCACCCCTCCACTTT. It translates to CASSLGGQGANSPLHF.

The chain combines TRBV29-1 with TRBJ2-7; 10 bases agree with TRBD2. V trimming: 5 bases; J trimming: 2 bases; junction bases outside the gene matches: 9. The CDR3 has 15 residues. Germline CDR1 reads SQVTM; CDR2 reads ANQGSEA. The CDR3 here is CSVSHSGGSPYEQYF. The CDR3 DNA is TGCAGCGTTTCTCATAGCGGGGGGTCCCCCTACGAGCAGTACTTC.

For the CDR3, the DNA is TGTGCCAGCAGTTACTCGGCCTTCGGAGTTTCGGATTCACCCCTCCACTTT. Translated: CASSYSAFGVSDSPLHF. V is TRBV6-2 or TRBV6-3 and J is TRBJ1-6; D is unclear. Trimming took off 0 bases at V and 8 bases at J, with 17 bases between the two ends. The CDR3 contains 17 residues. From germline, CDR1 is MNHEY and CDR2 SVGEGT.

This clonotype came up a few times. The rearrangement links TRBV28 to TRBJ1-2; D possibly corresponds to TRBD1 (5 bases). Trimming removed 4 bases from V and 7 bases from J, with 13 bases in between. The CDR3 contains 13 residues. Germline CDR1 and CDR2: MDHEN and SYDVKM. The CDR3 protein is CASSSPGLGGYTF. In nucleotides, the CDR3 is TGTGCCAGCAGTTCTCCAGGGCTCGGTGGCTACACCTTC.

The chain uses TRBV4-2 and TRBJ2-3, with 8 bases aligning to TRBD1. Germline V lookup: CDR1 LGHNA, CDR2 YNFKEQ. After removal of 4 bases from V and 0 bases from J, the junction contained 24 bases not matched to a gene. This CDR3 contains 22 residues. The CDR3 spells CASSLQWGQVFVWRSSTDTQYF. The DNA of the CDR3 is TGTGCCAGCAGCCTCCAGTGGGGACAGGTTTTTGTCTGGAGATCTAGCACAGATACGCAGTATTTT.

This chain connects TRBV10-3 to TRBJ1-3; 9 nucleotides align to TRBD1. Germline trimming cut 4 bases from V and 2 bases from J; bases unmatched to any gene: 3. The CDR3 sequence is 15 residues long. CDR1 and CDR2 (germline): ENHRY, SYGVKD. DNA of the CDR3: TGTGCCATCAGTGGGGGGACAGGGACTGGAAACACCATATATTTT. It specifies CAISGGTGTGNTIYF.